Below are 27 T cell receptor beta chains sequenced from a single sample in a study of cytomegalovirus exposure and HLA in healthy donors. With 60 Vbeta and 13 Jbeta primers, the PCR was carried out. Repertoires were generated with immunoSEQ multiplex PCR, while TCRdb's copy carries only in-frame clones and drops some. The table lists about 160,000 clones, 60% to 80% of them singletons. Sequencing used PBMCs. Receptor source: a woman younger than 45 in good health and CMV-seronegative.

The genes are TRBV5-6 and TRBJ1-2; TRBD1 is a possible D gene (6 bases). Germline CDR1 SGHDT, CDR2 YYEEEE. V was clipped by 1 base and J by 11 bases, with 12 bases between them. This CDR3 is built from 12 residues. CDR3 sequence: CASSLKQGGYTF. The CDR3 DNA sequence: TGTGCCAGCAGCTTGAAACAGGGTGGTTACACCTTC. Combining the CDR3 with reference TRBV5-6 and TRBJ1-2 gives the whole variable domain DAGVTQSPTHLIKTRGQQVTLRCSPKSGHDTVSWYQQALGQGPQFIFQYYEEEERQRGNFPDRFSGHQFPNYSSELNVNALLLGDSALYLCASSLKQGGYTFGSGTRLTVV.

The chain is built from TRBV5-1 and TRBJ1-1, with D possibly matching TRBD1 (5 bases). Trimming cost V 0 bases and J 4 bases, with 16 bases left between them. This CDR3 contains 16 residues. CDR1 is SGHRS, CDR2 YFSETQ, per germline. The CDR3 nucleotides read TGCGCCAGCAGCTTGGCCCGGACCTGGAGGGGCACTGAAGCTTTCTTT. Protein product: CASSLARTWRGTEAFF.

This chain links TRBV5-4 with TRBJ2-1; a possible D gene is TRBD2 (5 bases). The CDR3 has 12 amino acids. CDR1 and CDR2 from the germline V gene are SGHNT and YYREEE (reference sequence). V lost 4 bases and J lost 14, with 16 bases in between. The CDR3 loop reads CASSTARGLEFF. CDR3 in DNA: TGTGCCAGCAGCACGGCCAGAGGACTGGAGTTCTTC.

The CDR3 DNA is TGTGCCAGCAGCCAACAATTTAGCGGGGGGGGCCCAGATACGCAGTATTTT. Its translation is CASSQQFSGGGPDTQYF. This chain uses TRBV14 with TRBJ2-3, with TRBD2 matching 11 bases. The CDR3 runs 17 residues. With V trimmed by 2 bases and J by 4 bases, 8 bases remained unmatched. Germline-derived CDR1 and CDR2 are SGHDN and FVKESK.

The rearrangement links TRBV2 to TRBJ2-2; 7 nucleotides agree with TRBD2. The CDR3 extends over 16 amino acids. Germline V gives CDR1 SNHLY, CDR2 FYNNEI. The ends lost 7 bases at V and 0 bases at J; junction bases unmatched: 8. The CDR3 DNA is TGTGCCAGCACTAGCTGGGAGGGCGCGAACACCGGGGAGCTGTTTTTT. It codes for CASTSWEGANTGELFF.

V and J are TRBV6-1 and TRBJ1-5; no clear D. This CDR3 region has 12 residues. The germline V gene has CDR1 MNHNS and CDR2 SASEGT. V shed 8 bases and J shed 4 bases, with 9 bases lying between them. The CDR3 protein is CASGTVNQPQHF. The CDR3 DNA is TGTGCCAGCGGTACGGTAAATCAGCCCCAGCATTTT.

The chain uses TRBV18 and TRBJ2-7, with unresolved D. The V end lost 4 bases, the J end lost 3 bases, and 13 bases lay between the germline ends. CDR1 is KGHSH, CDR2 LQKENI, per germline. The CDR3 totals 14 residues. CDR3 amino acids: CASSLTIGDYEQYF. The CDR3, as DNA: TGTGCCAGCTCACTTACAATCGGAGACTACGAGCAGTACTTC.

This clone has a single count. V usage is TRBV5-1 and J usage is TRBJ1-3, with 10 bases identical to TRBD1. The J segment lost 2 bases and the V segment lost 4 bases, leaving 3 bases of the junction unmatched. The CDR3 totals 15 residues. In germline, CDR1 is SGHRS, CDR2 YFSETQ. The CDR3 nucleotides read TGCGCCAGCAGCCCCGACAGGGGGCCTGGAAACACCATATATTTT. Protein sequence: CASSPDRGPGNTIYF.

The J gene is TRBJ2-1, the V gene TRBV10-2, with 9 bases fitting TRBD2. V dropped 4 bases and J dropped 5; count of bases not matched to a gene: 6. In germline, CDR1 is WSHSY, CDR2 SAAADI. The CDR3 is 15 amino acids. The CDR3 bases are TGCGCCAGCAGTGTAGTAGCGGGGGTCAACAATGAGCAGTTCTTC. It translates to CASSVVAGVNNEQFF.

V is TRBV5-1 and J is TRBJ1-2; 8 bases are a match to TRBD1. Trimming at V came to 6 bases and at J to 5 bases, leaving 6 bases not matched to a gene. The CDR3 extends over 13 amino acids. Per the germline V gene, CDR1 is SGHRS and CDR2 is YFSETQ. The CDR3 nucleotides read TGCGCCAGCAACACAGGGGGTGATTATGGCTACACCTTC. This sequence encodes CASNTGGDYGYTF.

The rearrangement joins TRBV7-2 to TRBJ2-1, with 8 bases matching TRBD1. The CDR3 is made up of 14 amino acids. J lost 10 bases, V lost 8 bases, and 13 bases had no gene match. Germline V gives CDR1 SGHTA, CDR2 FQGNSA. The DNA for the CDR3 is TGTGCCAGCTCCGGACAGGGTTCCCTCGGGGAGCAGTTCTTC. The encoded protein is CASSGQGSLGEQFF.

The chain employs TRBV21-1 and TRBJ1-1; TRBD1 is the table's D call, not checked against the DNA. TRBV21-1 is a pseudogene. The CDR3 has 14 amino acids. As DNA, the CDR3 is TGTGCCAGCAGCGATGACAGGGGTAGGACTGAAGCTTTCTTT. Protein: CASSDDRGRTEAFF.

This chain links TRBV30 with TRBJ1-1; TRBD1 is a possible D gene (6 bases). Germline V gene sequence: CDR1 GTSNPN, CDR2 SVGIG (reference sequence). The length of the CDR3 is 13 residues. The V and J ends lost 0 bases and 7 bases respectively, with 12 bases between them. CDR3 loop: CAWSVLDSLEAFF. The CDR3 DNA follows: TGTGCCTGGAGTGTACTGGACAGCCTTGAAGCTTTCTTT. Combining the CDR3 with reference TRBV30 and TRBJ1-1 gives the whole variable domain SQTIHQWPATLVQPVGSPLSLECTVEGTSNPNLYWYRQAAGRGLQLLFYSVGIGQISSEVPQNLSASRPQDRQFILSSKKLLLSDSGFYLCAWSVLDSLEAFFGQGTRLTVV.

This clone was detected only once. The gene calls are TRBV5-6 and TRBJ1-2, with D maybe TRBD1 (5 bases). The CDR3 covers 12 residues. Germline assignment: CDR1 SGHDT and CDR2 YYEEEE. Trimming pared 4 bases from V and 4 bases from J, leaving 8 bases between. The CDR3 here is CASSPGGYGYTF. In DNA form, the CDR3 reads TGTGCCAGCAGCCCCGGGGGCTATGGCTACACCTTC.

This clone was recorded once. CDR3 nucleotide sequence: TGTGCCAGCAGCTTAGGTAAGGGACAATCGTTCTTT. Protein: CASSLGKGQSFF. The gene calls are TRBV7-9 and TRBJ1-1, with D perhaps TRBD1 (6 bases). Germline V gene data show CDR1 as SEHNR and CDR2 as FQNEAQ (reference sequence). The CDR3 totals 12 residues. With 1 base removed from V and 14 bases from J, the gap between germline ends came to 14 bases.

The chain employs TRBV5-6 and TRBJ2-7, with D perhaps TRBD1 (5 bases). This CDR3 comprises 14 residues. Per the germline V gene, CDR1 is SGHDT and CDR2 is YYEEEE. Deletions cut 1 base from V and 9 bases from J, with 17 bases between. CDR3: CASSLRTPGPPQYF. The CDR3 bases are TGTGCCAGCAGCTTGAGGACCCCAGGGCCCCCGCAGTACTTC.

A few counts support this clone. The J gene is TRBJ1-5, the V gene TRBV19, with 8 bases fitting TRBD1. Trimming at V came to 5 bases and at J to 4 bases, leaving 7 bases not matched to a gene. CDR3 length equals 15 residues. The germline V gene has CDR1 LNHDA and CDR2 SQIVND (reference sequence). DNA of the CDR3: TGTGCCAGTAGTGTTACCGGGACAGGAAATCAGCCCCAGCATTTT. Amino acid sequence: CASSVTGTGNQPQHF.

V and J are TRBV5-1 and TRBJ1-1; a possible D gene is TRBD1 (6 bases). The CDR3 has 14 residues. CDR1 and CDR2 (germline): SGHRS, YFSETQ. V gave up 2 bases and J gave up 4 bases, with 12 bases separating them. CDR3 sequence (DNA): TGCGCCAGCAGCTTACAGGGTCAAGGCACTGAAGCTTTCTTT. It specifies CASSLQGQGTEAFF.

Note on this clone: Distinct nucleotide sequences in the sample also encode this CDR3. The chain joins TRBV6-5 to TRBJ2-3; 11 bases agree with TRBD2. CDR3 length: 16 residues. CDR1 and CDR2 from the germline V gene are MNHEY and SVGAGI. The J segment lost 2 bases and the V segment lost 2 bases, leaving 3 bases of the junction unmatched. CDR3 amino acids: CASSYLAGGLTDTQYF. In DNA form, the CDR3 reads TGTGCCAGCAGTTACCTAGCGGGGGGCCTCACAGATACGCAGTATTTT.

This sequence joins TRBV9 and TRBJ1-3; TRBD1 matches 11 bases. This CDR3 is 18 amino acids long. The germline gives CDR1 SGDLS, CDR2 YYNGEE. V shed 0 bases and J 4 bases; nucleotides not matched to a gene: 9. CDR3 region: CASSVAPADRGRGNTIYF. CDR3 DNA sequence: TGTGCCAGCAGCGTAGCCCCCGCGGACAGGGGGCGAGGAAACACCATATATTTT.

This clone was counted between two and nine times. The genes are TRBV29-1 and TRBJ2-7; 11 nucleotides line up with TRBD1. Germline V gene data show CDR1 as SQVTM and CDR2 as ANQGSEA. V lost 6 bases, J lost 4 bases, and 17 bases stayed unmatched. CDR3 size: 17 residues. The DNA for the CDR3 is TGCAGCGTGAAGGGACAGGGGGGGATCACGACAACATACGAGCAGTACTTC. Translated, it gives CSVKGQGGITTTYEQYF.

The CDR3 loop reads CSVPLPPGNTEAFF. In nucleotides, the CDR3 is TGCAGCGTCCCCCTACCCCCGGGAAACACTGAAGCTTTCTTT. This sequence joins TRBV29-1 and TRBJ1-1; no firm D call. This CDR3 is built from 14 residues. Germline lookup yields CDR1 SQVTM and CDR2 ANQGSEA. V was trimmed by 6 bases and J by 2 bases, leaving 16 bases between them.

DNA of the CDR3: TGTGCCAGTATGGAGGGACCCTATAATTCACCCCTCCACTTT. Amino acids: CASMEGPYNSPLHF. The V and J genes are TRBV19 and TRBJ1-6; perhaps TRBD1 as D (5 bases). Germline CDR1 LNHDA, CDR2 SQIVND (reference sequence). There are 14 residues in the CDR3. The V gene lost 7 bases and the J gene lost 2 bases, with 9 bases spanning the gap.

The chain employs TRBV28 and TRBJ1-5, with TRBD1 identical over 8 bases. CDR3 length: 14 amino acids. The V segment lost 3 bases and the J segment 6 bases; nucleotides outside the gene matches: 4. Germline lookup yields CDR1 MDHEN and CDR2 SYDVKM. CDR3 amino acids: CASSFRGQVQPQHF. CDR3 in DNA: TGTGCCAGCAGTTTTAGGGGACAGGTTCAGCCCCAGCATTTT.

This chain uses TRBV7-8 with TRBJ1-5; D is perhaps TRBD1 (5 bases). Germline values: CDR1 SGHVS, CDR2 FQNEAQ. This CDR3 region has 17 residues. Trimming took off 3 bases at V and 7 bases at J, with 22 bases between the two ends. The CDR3 DNA is TGTGCCAGCAGCTTCTTCCAGTTCGGGGGAATAGGACAGCCCCAGCATTTT. Protein product: CASSFFQFGGIGQPQHF.

This clone occurred a few times. The rearrangement uses TRBV4-1 and TRBJ1-1; D not resolved. The CDR3 loop spans 16 amino acids. Between the trimmed V and J ends, which lost 0 bases and 5 bases, there was a span of 16 bases. Germline lookup yields CDR1 MGHRA and CDR2 YSYEKL. The CDR3 DNA reads TGCGCCAGCAGCCAAGACCCGACCCGGGTTGGTACTGAAGCTTTCTTT. It codes for CASSQDPTRVGTEAFF.

Of note for this clone: The sample contains more than one DNA sequence encoding this CDR3. The rearrangement links TRBV7-9 to TRBJ1-1; perhaps TRBD1 as D (5 bases). Germline values: CDR1 SEHNR, CDR2 FQNEAQ (reference sequence). The CDR3 is 13 amino acids. Trimming pared 1 base from V and 4 bases from J, leaving 7 bases between. The CDR3 DNA reads as TGTGCCAGCAGCTTAGACGGGGGCACTGAAGCTTTCTTT. It specifies CASSLDGGTEAFF.